This T cell receptor beta chain was found in a study of Graves' ophthalmopathy and Graves' hyperthyroidism. Study-level findings and limits: Ophthalmopathy progression was predicted with 55% to 71% sensitivity and 72.22% specificity.

CDR3 regions of TCR beta were amplified from RNA transcripts. An opening RT-PCR round employed HTBI primers and preceded a second-round multiplex PCR. TCRdb ran MiXCR on the multiplex PCR reads and lists one entry per CDR3 protein. The sample holds tens of thousands of distinct CDR3 sequences, around half seen once. This clonotype has only a few counts. Antigen specificity is unknown. Ophthalmopathy was moderately-to-severely active, CAS at least 3, NOSPECS at least 4, lasting under 3 months. Certain patients, namely those with other autoimmune diseases, uncontrolled infections, pregnancy or lactation, were excluded. The CDR3 length is 16 residues. Germline CDR1 and CDR2: DFQATT and SNEGSKA (reference sequence). Losses at the gene ends were 5 bases for V and 5 bases for J; bases not matched to a gene: 12.

The chain recombines TRBV20-1 with TRBJ1-1; the match to TRBD1 covers 12 bases. Source material: peripheral blood. The receptor's source is an adult man with Graves' ophthalmopathy. The CDR3 DNA reads as TGCAGTGCTCCTCCCGGGACAGGGGGCGCGGGGACTGAAGCTTTCTTT. Translated: CSAPPGTGGAGTEAFF.